Listed below are T cell receptor beta chains from one sample, sequenced in a study of cytomegalovirus exposure and HLA in healthy donors. Sequencing was performed with immunoSEQ multiplex PCR; in TCRdb, only in-frame clones are kept and a portion is missing. The sample lists around 150,000 clones; roughly 77% were seen once. The material sequenced was PBMCs. All receptors come from a young woman in good health and CMV-seronegative. Both conserved end residues are part of each CDR3. The order of the fields is clone size, J gene, V gene, D gene, CDR3 length, CDR3 DNA, CDR3 protein. A D gene is named only where the DNA matches it firmly. Only part of the rows carry a size: once, few, many, or a class if the clone is expanded.

. | TRBJ2-3 | TRBV7-3 | TRBD2 | 15 | TGTGCCAGCAGCCCTAGCGGGAGCGTAGCAGATACGCAGTATTTT | CASSPSGSVADTQYF
. | TRBJ1-3 | TRBV2 | . | 16 | TGTGCCAGCAGTGAGGGCTTCCAGGCGGGGGGAAACACCATATATTTT | CASSEGFQAGGNTIYF
. | TRBJ2-3 | TRBV28 | TRBD2 | 16 | TGTGCCAGCAGTACCCCGAGTAGCGGGGAGACAGATACGCAGTATTTT | CASSTPSSGETDTQYF
. | TRBJ1-1 | TRBV7-2 | . | 14 | TGTGCCAGCAGCTTAGCAGGGGCGGTCACTGAAGCTTTCTTT | CASSLAGAVTEAFF
. | TRBJ1-1 | TRBV6-5 | TRBD1 | 14 | TGTGCCAGCAGTTACAGGGGGCATCACACTGAAGCTTTCTTT | CASSYRGHHTEAFF
few | TRBJ1-4 | TRBV5-4 | . | 15 | TGTGCCAGCAGCCGACTCGGGATGGCTAATGAAAAACTGTTTTTT | CASSRLGMANEKLFF
. | TRBJ2-7 | TRBV14 | TRBD2 | 15 | TGTGCCAGCAGCCAAGGTGCTAGCGGGGCCTACGAGCAGTACTTC | CASSQGASGAYEQYF
. | TRBJ2-3 | TRBV25-1 | TRBD2 | 16 | TGTGCCAGCAGTTGGGGCTCTAGCGGGAGCACAGATACGCAGTATTTT | CASSWGSSGSTDTQYF
once | TRBJ1-1 | TRBV4-1 | . | 12 | TGCGCCAGCAGCCCGGGTAGGGGGGAAGCTTTCTTT | CASSPGRGEAFF
. | TRBJ1-4 | TRBV6-5 | . | 14 | TGTGCCAGCAGTTACAGTGTACATAATGAAAAACTGTTTTTT | CASSYSVHNEKLFF
. | TRBJ2-5 | TRBV19 | . | 15 | TGTGCCAGTATGGCCCGGGCTAGCGCAGGAGAGACCCAGTACTTC | CASMARASAGETQYF
few | TRBJ2-7 | TRBV4-1 | TRBD1 | 15 | TGCGCCAGCAGCCAACCACAGGGGGGTGGCTACGAGCAGTACTTC | CASSQPQGGGYEQYF
few | TRBJ2-1 | TRBV7-3 | . | 12 | TGTGCCAGCAGCTTAACCGCGGATGAGCAGTTCTTC | CASSLTADEQFF
. | TRBJ2-5 | TRBV2 | TRBD1 | 14 | TGTGCCAGCAGTGTCCAGGGGGAAAGAGAGACCCAGTACTTC | CASSVQGERETQYF
. | TRBJ2-2 | TRBV5-1 | TRBD2 | 15 | TGCGCCAGCAGCTCTCTAGCGGGGGACACCGGGGAGCTGTTTTTT | CASSSLAGDTGELFF
. | TRBJ2-3 | TRBV6-5 | TRBD2 | 15 | TGTGCCAGCAGTTACTCCGGGGGGGGATCCGATACGCAGTATTTT | CASSYSGGGSDTQYF